The 27 T cell receptor beta chains in this list originate from one sample, sequenced in a study of CD8 T cells in ankylosing spondylitis. TCRdb reprocessed the 5' RACE reads with MiXCR, giving one entry per CDR3 protein. This table has approximately 140,000 distinct CDR3 sequences, approximately 8.4% appearing once. The source material was synovial fluid, either unsorted or a sorted T cell fraction (not recorded which). These receptors were obtained from a male donor with ankylosing spondylitis.

This clonotype was seen many times. The chain carries TRBV20-1 and TRBJ2-2; a possible D gene is TRBD2 (6 bases). CDR1 DFQATT and CDR2 SNEGSKA come from the germline V gene (reference sequence). This CDR3 has 12 residues. The CDR3 is CGTYRNTGELFF. DNA for the CDR3: TGCGGGACTTATAGGAACACCGGGGAGCTGTTTTTT.

This clonotype was seen at least ten times. CDR3: CSATKLPSTDTQYF. The CDR3 nucleotides are TGCAGTGCTACCAAACTACCTAGCACAGATACGCAGTATTTT. This rearrangement joins TRBV20-1 to TRBJ2-3; D gene unclear. Germline V gene data show CDR1 as DFQATT and CDR2 as SNEGSKA (reference sequence). Deletions cut 4 bases from V and 0 bases from J, with 11 bases between. The CDR3 runs 14 residues.

This clonotype was counted many times. V gene TRBV20-1 combines with J gene TRBJ2-1, with 8 bases that match TRBD2. CDR3 size: 14 residues. Germline V lookup: CDR1 DFQATT, CDR2 SNEGSKA (reference sequence). V shed 6 bases and J 1 base; nucleotides not matched to a gene: 5. The CDR3, as DNA: TGCAGTGCGTTTAGCGGGATTTCCTACAATGAGCAGTTCTTC. Translating gives CSAFSGISYNEQFF.

The chain has TRBV28 and TRBJ2-7, with D perhaps TRBD1 or TRBD2 (5 bases each). The CDR3 sequence is 14 residues long. With 6 bases removed from V and 3 bases from J, the gap between germline ends came to 15 bases. Germline V CDR1 and CDR2: MDHEN, SYDVKM. The CDR3 spells CASRGPALLYEQYF. Here the CDR3 DNA reads TGTGCCAGCAGGGGACCTGCCTTGCTCTACGAGCAGTACTTC.

This clonotype was recorded at least ten times. The CDR3 DNA is TGCAGTGCTTTGTCTTTCATGAACACTGAAGCTTTCTTT. Its translation is CSALSFMNTEAFF. The chain links TRBV20-1 to TRBJ1-1, with D uncertain. Trimming pared 5 bases from V and 0 bases from J, leaving 10 bases between. CDR1 is DFQATT and CDR2 is SNEGSKA in the germline V gene (reference sequence). CDR3 length: 13 residues.

A few counts support this clonotype. The chain combines TRBV11-2 with TRBJ2-1; 9 bases are a match to TRBD2. The CDR3 spans 16 residues. V was clipped by 0 bases and J by 9 bases; unmatched bases: 9. The germline V gene encodes CDR1 SGHAT and CDR2 FQNNGV. The CDR3 is CASSLDPVAGDVEQFF. The CDR3 region has the DNA TGTGCCAGCAGCTTAGATCCGGTAGCGGGGGACGTTGAGCAGTTCTTC.

This clonotype was picked up a small number of times. This chain links TRBV20-1 with TRBJ2-2; 8 nucleotides agree with TRBD2. The J segment lost 4 bases and the V segment lost 6 bases, leaving 7 bases of the junction unmatched. Germline V gene data show CDR1 as DFQATT and CDR2 as SNEGSKA (reference sequence). The CDR3 is 14 amino acids. The CDR3 reads CSAPDGRATGELFF. The CDR3 DNA follows: TGCAGTGCCCCCGACGGGAGGGCCACCGGGGAGCTGTTTTTT.

This clonotype was recorded at least ten times. The rearrangement links TRBV5-1 to TRBJ2-7; 11 bases map to TRBD2. From germline, CDR1 is SGHRS and CDR2 YFSETQ. The CDR3 has 14 amino acids. Trimming cost V 1 base and J 5 bases; bases outside gene matches: 2. The CDR3 region is CASSLTSGSDEQYF. DNA for the CDR3: TGCGCCAGCAGCTTGACTAGCGGGAGCGACGAGCAGTACTTC.

This clonotype was seen at least ten times. The chain recombines TRBV28 with TRBJ1-1; no clear D gene. The V gene lost 2 bases and the J gene lost 1 base, with 5 bases spanning the gap. The CDR3 length is 13 residues. Germline V lookup: CDR1 MDHEN, CDR2 SYDVKM. In nucleotides, the CDR3 is TGTGCCAGCAGTTTACCGGGGAACACTGAAGCTTTCTTT. This gives the protein CASSLPGNTEAFF.

This clonotype was detected ten times or more. V and J are TRBV21-1 and TRBJ2-7; no check of the table's D call, TRBD1, against the DNA was made. TRBV21-1 is designated a pseudogene. The CDR3 sequence is 17 residues long. The CDR3 DNA follows: TGTGCCAGCAGCAACACTCCCCCCGAGACAGGCTCCTACGAGCAGTACTTC. Its translation: CASSNTPPETGSYEQYF.

This sequence joins TRBV28 and TRBJ2-3; 8 bases line up with TRBD1. The CDR3 is 17 amino acids. Per the germline V gene, CDR1 is MDHEN and CDR2 is SYDVKM. The trim removed 6 bases at V and 1 base at J, leaving 12 bases unmatched. The CDR3 DNA follows: TGTGCCAGCAGCCCTACGTATACAGGGGGAGGCACAGATACGCAGTATTTT. Its translation: CASSPTYTGGGTDTQYF.

This clonotype was seen at least ten times. This chain joins TRBV30 and TRBJ2-7; D call uncertain. CDR1 GTSNPN and CDR2 SVGIG come from the germline V gene (reference sequence). The germline V and J ends were trimmed by 6 bases and 4 bases, with 16 bases remaining between them. The CDR3 has 13 amino acids. CDR3 residues: CACSRRQIYEQYF. As DNA, the CDR3 is TGTGCCTGTTCGAGGCGGCAAATATACGAGCAGTACTTC.

This clonotype occurred many times. The chain's CDR3 is CSARQGLSTDTQYF. Here the CDR3 DNA reads TGCAGTGCTAGACAGGGCCTTTCGACAGATACGCAGTATTTT. The chain joins TRBV20-1 to TRBJ2-3; D perhaps matches TRBD1 (5 bases). Per the germline V gene, CDR1 is DFQATT and CDR2 is SNEGSKA (reference sequence). The CDR3 is 14 residues long. Trimming shortened V by 2 bases and J by 3 bases, and 12 bases separated the two germline ends.

This clonotype was picked up many times. The chain recombines TRBV5-1 with TRBJ2-3; 9 bases align to TRBD1. The germline CDR1 and CDR2 sequences are SGHRS and YFSETQ. The V gene end was trimmed by 4 bases and the J gene end by 5 bases; junction bases not matched to a gene: 8. This CDR3 is built from 15 residues. The CDR3 loop reads CASSPQGQGVDTQYF. CDR3 in DNA: TGCGCCAGCAGCCCGCAGGGACAGGGTGTAGATACGCAGTATTTT.

This clonotype has a handful of counts. The chain carries TRBV9 and TRBJ2-3, with D perhaps matching TRBD2 (5 bases). The CDR3 covers 15 residues. Between the trimmed V and J ends, which lost 0 bases and 0 bases, there was a span of 8 bases. The germline V gene encodes CDR1 SGDLS and CDR2 YYNGEE. The CDR3 spells CASSVGAVSTDTQYF. The CDR3 DNA follows: TGTGCCAGCAGCGTAGGAGCGGTTAGCACAGATACGCAGTATTTT.

Details on this clonotype: Given a much more abundant clone one base away, this may be a read error. This rearrangement joins TRBV7-2 to TRBJ2-3; no reliable D call. The length of the CDR3 is 12 residues. CDR1 is SGHTA, CDR2 FQGNSA, per germline. With 5 bases removed from V and 2 bases from J, the gap between germline ends came to 5 bases. The CDR3, as DNA: TGTGCCAGCAGCATCTACACAGATACGCAGTATTTT. It codes for CASSIYTDTQYF.

This clonotype was observed a handful of times. The CDR3 here is CASSSRLWTGSDEQYF. CDR3 DNA sequence: TGTGCCAGCAGTTCTAGGCTATGGACTGGCTCAGACGAGCAGTACTTC. J is TRBJ2-7 and V is TRBV12-3 or TRBV12-4, with a tentative D call TRBD2 (5 bases). V was trimmed by 4 bases and J by 5 bases, leaving 21 bases between them. The length of the CDR3 is 16 residues.

This clonotype was seen repeatedly, ten times or more. This chain links TRBV5-1 with TRBJ1-1, with 7 bases aligning to TRBD1. CDR3 length equals 14 residues. Germline V lookup: CDR1 SGHRS, CDR2 YFSETQ. V trimming: 4 bases; J trimming: 5 bases; junction bases outside the gene matches: 8. The CDR3 is CASSTGQVETEAFF. CDR3 nucleotide sequence: TGCGCCAGCAGCACCGGACAGGTAGAGACTGAAGCTTTCTTT.

A few counts support this clonotype. The gene calls are TRBV7-3 and TRBJ2-2; TRBD2 agrees at 7 bases. CDR3 length equals 17 residues. The germline V gene encodes CDR1 SGHTA and CDR2 FQGTGA. J was trimmed by 1 base and V by 3 bases; bases with no gene match: 8. The CDR3 is CASSLEFGTKNTGELFF. The CDR3 DNA follows: TGTGCCAGCAGCTTGGAGTTCGGGACTAAGAACACCGGGGAGCTGTTTTTT.

This clonotype was recorded at least ten times. The chain has TRBV4-3 and TRBJ2-3, with 8 positions matching TRBD2. The CDR3 consists of 16 residues. V was pared by 4 bases and J by 5 bases, with 11 bases of the junction left unmatched. Germline CDR1 reads LGHNA; CDR2 reads YSLEER. The CDR3 DNA sequence: TGCGCCAGCAGCCGAGGGGCGGCGGGAGGAGGAGATACGCAGTATTTT. Its protein is CASSRGAAGGGDTQYF.

This clonotype was seen at least ten times. The V and J genes are TRBV11-1 and TRBJ1-6; 10 positions match TRBD1. Germline CDR1 and CDR2: SGHAT and FQDESV (reference sequence). Trimming at V came to 5 bases and at J to 13 bases, leaving 17 bases not matched to a gene. The CDR3 is made up of 17 amino acids. The CDR3 loop reads CASSRRGQGVSLAPLHF. CDR3 in DNA: TGTGCCAGCAGCAGAAGAGGACAGGGGGTTTCCCTCGCCCCCCTCCACTTT. Supplemented by reference TRBV11-1 and TRBJ1-6, the full variable domain reads EAEVAQSPRYKITEKSQAVAFWCDPISGHATLYWYRQILGQGPELLVQFQDESVVDDSQLPKDRFSAERLKGVDSTLKIQPAELGDSAMYLCASSRRGQGVSLAPLHFGNGTRLTVT.

This clonotype has more than one count but fewer than ten. The gene calls are TRBV18 and TRBJ2-1, with D hard to call. Germline V gene lookup returns CDR1 KGHSH and CDR2 LQKENI. The V end lost 2 bases, the J end lost 0 bases, and 14 bases lay between the germline ends. The length of the CDR3 is 17 residues. The CDR3 DNA reads as TGTGCCAGCTCACCAAGGCCATTGGCCAGCTCCTACAATGAGCAGTTCTTC. Amino acid sequence: CASSPRPLASSYNEQFF.

This clonotype was recorded many times. This chain uses TRBV7-2 with TRBJ2-5, with 13 positions matching TRBD2. This CDR3 has 15 amino acids. The germline gives CDR1 SGHTA, CDR2 FQGNSA. Trimming cost V 4 bases and J 5 bases; bases outside gene matches: 4. In DNA, the CDR3 is TGTGCCAGCAGCTACGCGGGACTAGCGGGGGAGACCCAGTACTTC. This gives the protein CASSYAGLAGETQYF.

The rearrangement uses TRBV28 and TRBJ1-3; the D is unclear. CDR3 length equals 15 residues. V was shortened by 2 bases and J by 0 bases, with 8 bases between the two germline ends. Germline CDR1 is MDHEN and CDR2 is SYDVKM. CDR3 loop: CASSLIPHSGNTIYF. The CDR3 DNA is TGTGCCAGCAGTTTAATTCCGCACTCTGGAAACACCATATATTTT. Using reference TRBV28 and TRBJ1-3 for the parts outside the CDR3, the full variable domain is DVKVTQSSRYLVKRTGEKVFLECVQDMDHENMFWYRQDPGLGLRLIYFSYDVKMKEKGDIPEGYSVSREKKERFSLILESASTNQTSMYLCASSLIPHSGNTIYFGEGSWLTVV.

This clonotype was seen many times. This chain joins TRBV20-1 and TRBJ2-7; D tentatively fits TRBD1 or TRBD2 (5 bases each). There are 12 residues in the CDR3. Germline lookup yields CDR1 DFQATT and CDR2 SNEGSKA (reference sequence). V lost 1 base to trimming and J lost 5 bases, with 9 bases between them. The CDR3 region has the DNA TGCAGTGCTAGAGGGGACGAGGACGAGCAGTACTTC. Translating it yields CSARGDEDEQYF.

This clonotype has ten or more counts. The gene calls are TRBV28 and TRBJ1-2; D unclear. From germline, CDR1 is MDHEN and CDR2 SYDVKM. This CDR3 is built from 12 residues. Trimming took off 10 bases at V and 6 bases at J, with 15 bases between the two ends. The CDR3 region has the DNA TGTGCCACTTGGACGGCTAAGGATGGCTACACCTTC. It specifies CATWTAKDGYTF.

This clonotype was counted a few times. The V and J genes are TRBV24-1 and TRBJ1-4, with D unresolved. The CDR3 is made up of 15 amino acids. The ends were cut back, 2 bases at V and 7 bases at J, with 13 bases in the middle. Germline V gives CDR1 KGHDR, CDR2 SFDVKD. DNA for the CDR3: TGTGCCACCAGTGATTCAAGAGGGTCTGGTGAAAAACTGTTTTTT. It codes for CATSDSRGSGEKLFF.